The TCR beta chain described here comes from a study of shared clonotypes between healthy human individuals. Findings and limits, study-wide: Sampling included only blood; tissue repertoires likely differ.

Repertoires were generated with immunoSEQ multiplex PCR, while TCRdb's copy carries only in-frame clones and drops some. The sample lists about 980,000 clones, around 80% occurring once. This clone is a singleton in its sample. The antigen remains unidentified. V gave up 0 bases and J gave up 7 bases, with 10 bases separating them. The V gene's germline CDR1 is SGHDN and CDR2 FVKESK. CDR3 size: 14 residues. The chain recombines TRBV14 with TRBJ2-1; D perhaps matches TRBD1 (5 bases). Sequencing was performed on memory CD4+ T cells sorted from blood. As for subset: CD45RA-negative fraction. This clonotype was obtained from a man aged 18 to 35 in good health. The DNA for the CDR3 is TGTGCCAGCAGCCAAGAGACAGTCTCAAATGAGCAGTTCTTC. Its translation: CASSQETVSNEQFF.